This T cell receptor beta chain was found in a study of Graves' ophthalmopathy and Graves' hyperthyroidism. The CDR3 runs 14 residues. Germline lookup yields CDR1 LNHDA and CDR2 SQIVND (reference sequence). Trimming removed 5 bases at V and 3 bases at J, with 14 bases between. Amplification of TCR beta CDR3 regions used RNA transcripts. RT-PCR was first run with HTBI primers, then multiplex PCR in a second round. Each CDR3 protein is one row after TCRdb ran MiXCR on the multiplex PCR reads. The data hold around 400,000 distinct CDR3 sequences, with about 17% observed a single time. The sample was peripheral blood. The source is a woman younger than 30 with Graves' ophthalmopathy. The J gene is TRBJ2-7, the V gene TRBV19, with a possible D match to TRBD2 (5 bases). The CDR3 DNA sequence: TGTGCCAGTAGTGCCGCCCCCAGCGGCTACGAGCAGTACTTC. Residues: CASSAAPSGYEQYF.